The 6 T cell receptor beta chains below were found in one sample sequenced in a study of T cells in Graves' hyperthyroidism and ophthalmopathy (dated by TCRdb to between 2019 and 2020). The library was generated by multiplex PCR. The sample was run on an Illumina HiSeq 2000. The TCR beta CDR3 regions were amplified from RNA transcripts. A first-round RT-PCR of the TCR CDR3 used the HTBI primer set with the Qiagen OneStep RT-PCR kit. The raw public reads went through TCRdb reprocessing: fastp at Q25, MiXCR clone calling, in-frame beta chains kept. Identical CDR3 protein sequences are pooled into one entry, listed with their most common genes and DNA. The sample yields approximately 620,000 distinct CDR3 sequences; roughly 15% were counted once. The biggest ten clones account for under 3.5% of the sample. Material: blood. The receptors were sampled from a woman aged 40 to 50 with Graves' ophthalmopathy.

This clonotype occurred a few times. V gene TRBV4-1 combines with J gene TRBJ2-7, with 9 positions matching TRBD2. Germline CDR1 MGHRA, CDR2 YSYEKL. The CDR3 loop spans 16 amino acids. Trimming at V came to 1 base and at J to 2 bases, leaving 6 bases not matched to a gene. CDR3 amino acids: CASSQVAGVGAYEQYF. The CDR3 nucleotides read TGCGCCAGCAGCCAAGTAGCGGGAGTAGGCGCCTACGAGCAGTACTTC.

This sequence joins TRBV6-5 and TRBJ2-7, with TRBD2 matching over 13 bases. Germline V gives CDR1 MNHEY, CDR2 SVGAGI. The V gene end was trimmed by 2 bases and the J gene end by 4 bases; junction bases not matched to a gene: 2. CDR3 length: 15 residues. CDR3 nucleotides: TGTGCCAGCAGTTACGGGACTAGCGGGGAATACGAGCAGTACTTC. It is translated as CASSYGTSGEYEQYF.

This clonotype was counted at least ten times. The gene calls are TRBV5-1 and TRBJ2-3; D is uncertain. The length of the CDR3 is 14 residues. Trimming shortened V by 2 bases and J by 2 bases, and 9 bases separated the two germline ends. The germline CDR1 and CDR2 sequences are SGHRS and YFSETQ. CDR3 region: CASSFPDFTDTQYF. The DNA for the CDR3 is TGCGCCAGCAGCTTCCCAGACTTCACAGATACGCAGTATTTT.

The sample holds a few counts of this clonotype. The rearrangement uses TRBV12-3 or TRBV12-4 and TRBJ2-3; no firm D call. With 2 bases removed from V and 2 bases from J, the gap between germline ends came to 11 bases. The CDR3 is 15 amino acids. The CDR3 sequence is CASSLQRPHTDTQYF. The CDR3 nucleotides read TGTGCCAGCAGTTTACAACGGCCGCACACAGATACGCAGTATTTT.

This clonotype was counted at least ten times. CDR3 loop: CASSPPGLATTDTQYF. DNA for the CDR3: TGCGCCAGCAGCCCCCCGGGACTAGCAACCACAGATACGCAGTATTTT. The chain employs TRBV5-1 and TRBJ2-3, with 9 bases lining up with TRBD2. Trimming at V came to 4 bases and at J to 2 bases, leaving 8 bases not matched to a gene. The germline gives CDR1 SGHRS, CDR2 YFSETQ. CDR3 length: 16 amino acids.

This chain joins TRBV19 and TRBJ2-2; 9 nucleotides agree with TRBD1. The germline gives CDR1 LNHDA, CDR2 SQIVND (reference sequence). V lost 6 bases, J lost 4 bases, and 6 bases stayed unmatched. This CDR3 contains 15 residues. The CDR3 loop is CASRIQGASTGELFF. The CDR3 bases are TGTGCCAGTAGAATACAGGGGGCGAGCACCGGGGAGCTGTTTTTT.